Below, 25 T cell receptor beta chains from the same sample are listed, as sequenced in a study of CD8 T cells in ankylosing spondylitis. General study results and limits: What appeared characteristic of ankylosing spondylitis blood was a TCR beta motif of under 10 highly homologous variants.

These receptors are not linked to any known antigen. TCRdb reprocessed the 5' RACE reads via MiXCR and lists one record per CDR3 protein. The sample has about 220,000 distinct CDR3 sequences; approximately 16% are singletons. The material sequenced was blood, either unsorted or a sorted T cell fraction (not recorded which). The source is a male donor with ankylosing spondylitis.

CDR3 nucleotides: TGTGCCAGCAGCCAAGATCAGACTAGCGGGTACTTTACCCACTACGAGCAGTACTTC. Protein: CASSQDQTSGYFTHYEQYF. The gene calls are TRBV3-1 and TRBJ2-7; TRBD2 matches 10 bases. Germline V gene lookup returns CDR1 LGHDT and CDR2 YNNKEL (reference sequence). Trimming removed 0 bases from V and 3 bases from J; junction bases left unmatched: 14. The CDR3 has 19 amino acids.

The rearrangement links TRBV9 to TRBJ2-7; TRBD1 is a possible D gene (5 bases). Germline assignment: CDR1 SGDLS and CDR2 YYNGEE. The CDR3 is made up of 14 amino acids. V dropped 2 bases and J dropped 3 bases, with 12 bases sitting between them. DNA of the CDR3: TGTGCCAGCAGCGTGGCCAGGGTTGGCTACGAGCAGTACTTC. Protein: CASSVARVGYEQYF.

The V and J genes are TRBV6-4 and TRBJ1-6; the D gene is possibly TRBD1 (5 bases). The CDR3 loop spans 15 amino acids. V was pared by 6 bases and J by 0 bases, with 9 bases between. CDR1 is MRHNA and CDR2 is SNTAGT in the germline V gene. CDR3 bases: TGTGCCAGCAGACAGGACGGCTCCTATAATTCACCCCTCCACTTT. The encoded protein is CASRQDGSYNSPLHF.

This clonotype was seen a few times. CDR3 loop: CASSSLEILSTDTQYF. For the CDR3, the DNA is TGCGCCAGCAGCTCGCTAGAAATCCTAAGCACAGATACGCAGTATTTT. The rearrangement links TRBV5-1 to TRBJ2-3; no clear D gene. This CDR3 has 16 residues. The V end lost 3 bases, the J end lost 0 bases, and 14 bases lay between the germline ends. The germline V gene has CDR1 SGHRS and CDR2 YFSETQ.

CDR3 DNA: TGTGCCAGCAGCGGGGGGTCAGATACGCAGTATTTT. Protein sequence: CASSGGSDTQYF. The V call is TRBV13, the J call TRBJ2-3; D is perhaps TRBD2 (6 bases). Trimming took off 5 bases at V and 4 bases at J, with 7 bases between the two ends. The CDR3 contains 12 residues. CDR1 PRHDT and CDR2 FYEKMQ come from the germline V gene (reference sequence).

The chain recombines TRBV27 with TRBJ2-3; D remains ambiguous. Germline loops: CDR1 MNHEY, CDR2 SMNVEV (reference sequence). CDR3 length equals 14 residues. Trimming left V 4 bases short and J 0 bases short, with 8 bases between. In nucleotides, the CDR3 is TGTGCCAGCAGTTCCTTAATAAGCACAGATACGCAGTATTTT. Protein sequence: CASSSLISTDTQYF.

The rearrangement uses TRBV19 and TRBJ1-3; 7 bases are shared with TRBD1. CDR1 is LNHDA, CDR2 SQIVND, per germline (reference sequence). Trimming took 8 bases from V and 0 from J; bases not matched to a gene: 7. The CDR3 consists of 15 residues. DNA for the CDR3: TGTGCCAGTGGCACAGGGGAGAGCTCTGGAAACACCATATATTTT. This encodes CASGTGESSGNTIYF.

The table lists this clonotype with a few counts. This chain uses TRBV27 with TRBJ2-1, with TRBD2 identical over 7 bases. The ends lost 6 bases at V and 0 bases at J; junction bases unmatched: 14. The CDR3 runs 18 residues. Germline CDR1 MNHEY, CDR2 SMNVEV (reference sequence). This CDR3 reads CASRPWGSGYSSYNEQFF. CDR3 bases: TGTGCCAGCAGACCCTGGGGTAGCGGGTACTCCTCCTACAATGAGCAGTTCTTC.

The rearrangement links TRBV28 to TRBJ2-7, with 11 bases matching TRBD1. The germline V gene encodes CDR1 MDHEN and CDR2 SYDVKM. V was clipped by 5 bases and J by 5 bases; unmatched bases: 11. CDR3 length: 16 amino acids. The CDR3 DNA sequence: TGTGCCAGCAGTCCCACCGGACAGGGGGCTACAAACGAGCAGTACTTC. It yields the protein CASSPTGQGATNEQYF.

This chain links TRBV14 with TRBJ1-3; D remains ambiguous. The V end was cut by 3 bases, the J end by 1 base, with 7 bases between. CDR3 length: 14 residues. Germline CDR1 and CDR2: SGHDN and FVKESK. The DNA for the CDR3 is TGTGCCAGCAGCCACTTGTCGTCTGGAAACACCATATATTTT. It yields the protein CASSHLSSGNTIYF.

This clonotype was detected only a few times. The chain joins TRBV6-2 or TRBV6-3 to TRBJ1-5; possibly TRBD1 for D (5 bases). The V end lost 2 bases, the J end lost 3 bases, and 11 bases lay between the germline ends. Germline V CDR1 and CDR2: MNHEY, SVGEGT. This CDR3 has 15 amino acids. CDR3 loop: CASSYTDSSNQPQHF. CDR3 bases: TGTGCCAGCAGTTACACAGACAGCTCCAATCAGCCCCAGCATTTT.

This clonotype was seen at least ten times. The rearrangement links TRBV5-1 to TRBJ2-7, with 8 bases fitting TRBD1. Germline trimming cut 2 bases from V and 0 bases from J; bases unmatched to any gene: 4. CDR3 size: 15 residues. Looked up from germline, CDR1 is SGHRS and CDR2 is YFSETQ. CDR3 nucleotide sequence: TGCGCCAGCAGCTTCTGGACAGGGAGCTCCTACGAGCAGTACTTC. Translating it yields CASSFWTGSSYEQYF.

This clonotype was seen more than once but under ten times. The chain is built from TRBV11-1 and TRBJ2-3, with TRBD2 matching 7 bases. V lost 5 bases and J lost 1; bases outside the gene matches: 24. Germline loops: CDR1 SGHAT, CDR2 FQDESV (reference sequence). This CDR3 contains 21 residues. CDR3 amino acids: CASSGDMGGLVGAARTDTQYF. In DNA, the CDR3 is TGTGCCAGCAGCGGGGATATGGGAGGGCTCGTAGGAGCTGCGCGCACAGATACGCAGTATTTT.

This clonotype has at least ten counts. The CDR3: CASNKEGFGYGYTF. CDR3 nucleotide sequence: TGTGCCAGCAACAAAGAAGGGTTCGGCTATGGCTACACCTTC. V and J are TRBV12-3 or TRBV12-4 and TRBJ1-2; no reliable D call. This CDR3 is built from 14 residues. Trimming took 7 bases from V and 4 from J, leaving 16 bases between them.

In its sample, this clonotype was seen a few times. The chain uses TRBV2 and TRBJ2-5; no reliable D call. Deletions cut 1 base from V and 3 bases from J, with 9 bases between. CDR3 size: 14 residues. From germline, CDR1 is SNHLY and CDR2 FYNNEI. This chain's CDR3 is CASSEGPAEETQYF. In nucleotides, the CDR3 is TGTGCCAGCAGTGAAGGACCAGCAGAAGAGACCCAGTACTTC.

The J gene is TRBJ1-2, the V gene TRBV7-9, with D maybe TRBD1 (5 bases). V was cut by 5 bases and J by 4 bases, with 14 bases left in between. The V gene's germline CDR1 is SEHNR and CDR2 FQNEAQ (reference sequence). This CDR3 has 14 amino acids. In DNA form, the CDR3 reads TGTGCCAGCAGCCCCGGAAGGGACGTCTATGGCTACACCTTC. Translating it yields CASSPGRDVYGYTF.

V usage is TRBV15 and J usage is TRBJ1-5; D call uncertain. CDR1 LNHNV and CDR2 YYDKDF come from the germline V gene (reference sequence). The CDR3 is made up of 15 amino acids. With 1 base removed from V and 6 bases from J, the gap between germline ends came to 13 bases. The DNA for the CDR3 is TGTGCCACCAGCAGAGGGAAATCCCCCCCTCAGCCCCAGCATTTT. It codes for CATSRGKSPPQPQHF.

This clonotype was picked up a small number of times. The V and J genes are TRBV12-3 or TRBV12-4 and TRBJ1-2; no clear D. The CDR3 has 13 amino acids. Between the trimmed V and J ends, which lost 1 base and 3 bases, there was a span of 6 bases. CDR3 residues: CASSLDKYYGYTF. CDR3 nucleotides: TGTGCCAGCAGTTTAGACAAGTACTATGGCTACACCTTC.

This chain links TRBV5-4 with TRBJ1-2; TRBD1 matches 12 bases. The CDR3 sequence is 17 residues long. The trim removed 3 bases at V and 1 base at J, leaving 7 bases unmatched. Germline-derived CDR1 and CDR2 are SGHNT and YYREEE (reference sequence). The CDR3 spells CASSSGTGGPLNYGYTF. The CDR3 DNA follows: TGTGCCAGCAGCTCCGGGACAGGGGGCCCCCTTAACTATGGCTACACCTTC.

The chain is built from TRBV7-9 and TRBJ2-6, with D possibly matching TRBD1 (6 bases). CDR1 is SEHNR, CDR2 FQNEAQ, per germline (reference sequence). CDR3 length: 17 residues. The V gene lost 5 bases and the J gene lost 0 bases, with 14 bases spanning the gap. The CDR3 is CASSPLTGSSGANVLTF. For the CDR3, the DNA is TGTGCCAGCAGCCCACTTACAGGGAGCTCTGGGGCCAACGTCCTGACTTTC. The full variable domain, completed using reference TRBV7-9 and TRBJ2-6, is DTGVSQNPRHKITKRGQNVTFRCDPISEHNRLYWYRQTLGQGPEFLTYFQNEAQLEKSRLLSDRFSAERPKGSFSTLEIQRTEQGDSAMYLCASSPLTGSSGANVLTFGAGSRLTVL.

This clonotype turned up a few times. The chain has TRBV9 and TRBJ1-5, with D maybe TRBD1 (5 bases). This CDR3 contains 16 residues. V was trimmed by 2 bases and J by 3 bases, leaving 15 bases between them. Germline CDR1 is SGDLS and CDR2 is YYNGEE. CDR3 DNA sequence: TGTGCCAGCAGCGTTAAAAACCCCAGGGTCAATCAGCCCCAGCATTTT. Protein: CASSVKNPRVNQPQHF.

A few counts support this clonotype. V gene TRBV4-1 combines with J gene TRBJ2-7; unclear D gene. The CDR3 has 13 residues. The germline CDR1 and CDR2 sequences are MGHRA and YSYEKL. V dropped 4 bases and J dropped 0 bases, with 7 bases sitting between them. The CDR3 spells CASSPESSYEQYF. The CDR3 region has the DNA TGCGCCAGCAGCCCAGAAAGCTCCTACGAGCAGTACTTC.

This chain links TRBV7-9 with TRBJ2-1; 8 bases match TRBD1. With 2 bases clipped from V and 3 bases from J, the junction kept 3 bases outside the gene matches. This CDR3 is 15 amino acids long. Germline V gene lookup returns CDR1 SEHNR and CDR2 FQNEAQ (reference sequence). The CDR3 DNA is TGTGCCAGCAGCTTAAACACAGGGGGCTACAATGAGCAGTTCTTC. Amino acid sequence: CASSLNTGGYNEQFF.

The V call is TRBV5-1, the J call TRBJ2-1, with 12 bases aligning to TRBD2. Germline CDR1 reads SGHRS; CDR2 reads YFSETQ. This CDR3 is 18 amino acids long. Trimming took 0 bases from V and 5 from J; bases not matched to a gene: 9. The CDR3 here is CASSLAGLAGRLNNEQFF. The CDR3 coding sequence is TGCGCCAGCAGCTTGGCCGGACTAGCGGGGCGCCTTAACAATGAGCAGTTCTTC.

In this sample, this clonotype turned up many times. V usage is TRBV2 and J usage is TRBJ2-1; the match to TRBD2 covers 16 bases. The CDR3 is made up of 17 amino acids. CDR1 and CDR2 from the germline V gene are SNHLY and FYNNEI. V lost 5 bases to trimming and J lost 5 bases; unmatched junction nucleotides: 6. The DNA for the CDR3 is TGTGCCAGCAGTCCCCTTGGGACTAGCGGGGGGGACAATGAGCAGTTCTTC. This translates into CASSPLGTSGGDNEQFF. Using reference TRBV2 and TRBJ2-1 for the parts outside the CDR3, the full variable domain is EPEVTQTPSHQVTQMGQEVILRCVPISNHLYFYWYRQILGQKVEFLVSFYNNEISEKSEIFDDQFSVERPDGSNFTLKIRSTKLEDSAMYFCASSPLGTSGGDNEQFFGPGTRLTVL.